This section outlines one T cell receptor beta chain sequence together with its context. The antigen is unknown. Germline CDR1 and CDR2: SNHLY and FYNNEI. V was trimmed by 4 bases and J by 3 bases, leaving 12 bases between them. There are 14 residues in the CDR3. Isolating CD4+ T cells followed ten to eleven days of culture. SARS-CoV-2 infection was confirmed by PCR in the person between March and December 2020. It was two doses of either the BNT162b2 or mRNA-1273 vaccine that participants received. Produced via immunoSEQ multiplex PCR; TCRdb's table is partial and in-frame only. This sample yields over 35,000 clones, of which over 60% are seen a single time; around 3.5% belongs to the top ten. The data stem from a study of vaccination effects on CD4 cells after COVID-19. Overall study findings and caveats: New vaccine-induced clones dominated convalescents' post-vaccine spike-reactive clones. Clones that were induced by infection or by vaccine showed marked contraction late after vaccination.

Material: CD4+ T cells from PBMCs cultured without peptide, obtained after COVID-19 vaccination. The rearrangement joins TRBV2 to TRBJ1-1; no clear D gene. This clonotype was obtained from a human donor who had a prior SARS-CoV-2 infection. CDR3 coding DNA: TGTGCCAGCAGTGTAATCGGTGGTGACACTGAAGCTTTCTTT. Encoded protein: CASSVIGGDTEAFF.